One sample yielded the 25 T cell receptor beta chains listed below, sequenced in a study of cytotoxic CD8 clonotypes in ibrutinib-treated CLL. Libraries were prepared by immunoSEQ multiplex PCR; TCRdb keeps only in-frame clonotypes and omits some of them. The table shows 200,000 to 250,000 clones, with 70% occurring only once. The sample here was PBMCs, taken after 12 months of ibrutinib treatment. These receptors were collected from a human donor with chronic lymphocytic leukemia.

The CDR3: CASSYKPGGSYNEQFF. The CDR3 DNA follows: TGTGCCAGCAGTTACAAGCCCGGGGGCTCCTACAATGAGCAGTTCTTC. V is TRBV6-6 and J is TRBJ2-1, with D possibly being TRBD2 (6 bases). Germline CDR1 MNHNY, CDR2 SVGAGI (reference sequence). Trimming cost V 2 bases and J 0 bases, with 11 bases left between them. The CDR3 is 16 amino acids.

The chain is built from TRBV5-4 and TRBJ2-3, with unresolved D. This CDR3 has 14 residues. V was shortened by 0 bases and J by 1 base, with 6 bases between the two germline ends. Looked up from germline, CDR1 is SGHNT and CDR2 is YYREEE (reference sequence). The CDR3 DNA reads as TGTGCCAGCAGCTTGGACACGGGCACAGATACGCAGTATTTT. Protein: CASSLDTGTDTQYF.

V and J are TRBV9 and TRBJ2-2; 8 nucleotides agree with TRBD2. The CDR3 spans 16 residues. The V gene's germline CDR1 is SGDLS and CDR2 YYNGEE. V dropped 0 bases and J dropped 4; count of bases not matched to a gene: 5. Written as DNA, the CDR3 is TGTGCCAGCAGCGTAGACGGGGGGGCACGCACCGGGGAGCTGTTTTTT. This sequence encodes CASSVDGGARTGELFF.

This chain links TRBV11-2 with TRBJ1-4, with D hard to call. In germline, CDR1 is SGHAT, CDR2 FQNNGV. The CDR3 length is 14 residues. V lost 4 bases to trimming and J lost 8 bases, with 14 bases between them. The DNA for the CDR3 is TGTGCCAGCAGCTCACCCGGGTACAACGAAAAACTGTTTTTT. This gives the protein CASSSPGYNEKLFF. The whole variable domain, filled in from reference TRBV11-2 and TRBJ1-4, reads EAGVAQSPRYKIIEKRQSVAFWCNPISGHATLYWYQQILGQGPKLLIQFQNNGVVDDSQLPKDRFSAERLKGVDSTLKIQPAKLEDSAVYLCASSSPGYNEKLFFGSGTQLSVL.

A few counts support this clone. The chain has TRBV2 and TRBJ1-2; D unresolved. Between the trimmed V and J ends, which lost 6 bases and 6 bases, there was a span of 8 bases. CDR1 is SNHLY and CDR2 is FYNNEI in the germline V gene. This CDR3 is built from 11 residues. CDR3 DNA sequence: TGTGCCAGCAGCCGGGAGGATGGCTACACCTTC. Translation gives CASSREDGYTF.

This clone occurred a few times. The DNA of the CDR3 is TGTGCCAGCAGCCCAGACCCTGGGGAGACCCAGTACTTC. It codes for CASSPDPGETQYF. V and J are TRBV4-2 and TRBJ2-5; D is uncertain. Germline V gives CDR1 LGHNA, CDR2 YNFKEQ. The CDR3 is made up of 13 amino acids. V shed 4 bases and J shed 5 bases, with 11 bases lying between them.

The CDR3 coding sequence is TGTGCCAGCAGCTTCCGCCGACAGGGGGGGTACGAGCAGTACTTC. Translated: CASSFRRQGGYEQYF. The chain employs TRBV13 and TRBJ2-7; 9 bases are shared with TRBD1. This CDR3 contains 15 residues. Losses at the gene ends were 3 bases for V and 4 bases for J; bases not matched to a gene: 7. Per germline, CDR1 PRHDT and CDR2 FYEKMQ (reference sequence).

This clone came up a few times. The chain has TRBV2 and TRBJ1-2, with 7 nucleotides matching TRBD1. The germline CDR1 and CDR2 sequences are SNHLY and FYNNEI. V was pared by 4 bases and J by 5 bases, with 7 bases of the junction left unmatched. This CDR3 is 14 amino acids long. The DNA of the CDR3 is TGTGCCAGCAGTGCCTTAGGGACAGAATATGGCTACACCTTC. Protein: CASSALGTEYGYTF. The full variable domain, its missing parts supplied by reference TRBV2 and TRBJ1-2, is EPEVTQTPSHQVTQMGQEVILRCVPISNHLYFYWYRQILGQKVEFLVSFYNNEISEKSEIFDDQFSVERPDGSNFTLKIRSTKLEDSAMYFCASSALGTEYGYTFGSGTRLTVV.

This clone was seen a few times. The chain uses TRBV14 and TRBJ2-5; 9 bases are a match to TRBD1. V trimming: 0 bases; J trimming: 0 bases; junction bases outside the gene matches: 2. Germline lookup yields CDR1 SGHDN and CDR2 FVKESK. The CDR3 loop spans 16 amino acids. CDR3 in amino acids: CASSQDRDRDQETQYF. In DNA, the CDR3 is TGTGCCAGCAGCCAAGATCGGGACAGGGACCAAGAGACCCAGTACTTC. The complete variable domain, with remaining parts taken from reference TRBV14 and TRBJ2-5, reads EAGVTQFPSHSVIEKGQTVTLRCDPISGHDNLYWYRRVMGKEIKFLLHFVKESKQDESGMPNNRFLAERTGGTYSTLKVQPAELEDSGVYFCASSQDRDRDQETQYFGPGTRLLVL.

The gene calls are TRBV9 and TRBJ2-5; D tentatively fits TRBD1 or TRBD2 (5 bases each). Between the trimmed V and J ends, which lost 6 bases and 3 bases, there was a span of 15 bases. This CDR3 region has 14 residues. Per the germline V gene, CDR1 is SGDLS and CDR2 is YYNGEE. CDR3 residues: CASTPPGQKETQYF. The CDR3, as DNA: TGTGCCAGCACCCCCCCGGGGCAAAAAGAGACCCAGTACTTC.

V usage is TRBV18 and J usage is TRBJ1-1; D is undetermined. V was cut by 0 bases and J by 2 bases, with 7 bases left in between. This CDR3 region has 14 residues. Germline V gene lookup returns CDR1 KGHSH and CDR2 LQKENI. The CDR3 loop reads CASSPPNGNTEAFF. The DNA for the CDR3 is TGTGCCAGCTCACCACCGAACGGAAACACTGAAGCTTTCTTT.

The CDR3 DNA reads as TGTGCCAGCTCACCCGGTCCCGGAAGTGAAAAACTGTTTTTT. It yields the protein CASSPGPGSEKLFF. V gene TRBV18 combines with J gene TRBJ1-4; D call uncertain. Trimming pared 3 bases from V and 7 bases from J, leaving 12 bases between. Per the germline V gene, CDR1 is KGHSH and CDR2 is LQKENI. CDR3 length equals 14 residues.

The V call is TRBV2, the J call TRBJ2-5; no definite D call. Germline-derived CDR1 and CDR2 are SNHLY and FYNNEI. With 9 bases removed from V and 3 bases from J, the gap between germline ends came to 11 bases. The CDR3 length is 12 residues. In DNA, the CDR3 is TGTGCCAGTAGTCTAAGGGAAGAGACCCAGTACTTC. The encoded protein is CASSLREETQYF.

This chain links TRBV5-6 with TRBJ2-5, with no clear D. This CDR3 has 13 residues. From germline, CDR1 is SGHDT and CDR2 YYEEEE. The V end lost 4 bases, the J end lost 5 bases, and 12 bases lay between the germline ends. The CDR3 spells CASSLDQLETQYF. In DNA, the CDR3 is TGTGCCAGCAGCCTGGACCAATTGGAGACCCAGTACTTC.

The rearrangement links TRBV5-4 to TRBJ2-7; D may match TRBD1 or TRBD2 (5 bases each). Germline lookup yields CDR1 SGHNT and CDR2 YYREEE (reference sequence). The V gene lost 3 bases and the J gene lost 7 bases, with 11 bases spanning the gap. This CDR3 region has 12 residues. As DNA, the CDR3 is TGTGCCAGCAGCTGGGGGATGTCGGAGCAGTACTTC. It yields the protein CASSWGMSEQYF. Variable domain in full (rest from reference TRBV5-4 and TRBJ2-7): ETGVTQSPTHLIKTRGQQVTLRCSSQSGHNTVSWYQQALGQGPQFIFQYYREEENGRGNFPPRFSGLQFPNYSSELNVNALELDDSALYLCASSWGMSEQYFGPGTRLTVT.

Only a few counts were recorded for this clone. The chain combines TRBV5-4 with TRBJ2-2; D perhaps matches TRBD1 (5 bases). This CDR3 is 13 amino acids long. Trimming took off 4 bases at V and 5 bases at J, with 9 bases between the two ends. Per germline, CDR1 SGHNT and CDR2 YYREEE (reference sequence). The DNA for the CDR3 is TGTGCCAGCAGCCAGACAGAAACCGGGGAGCTGTTTTTT. Translated, it gives CASSQTETGELFF.

The V gene is TRBV7-3, the J gene TRBJ2-5; D not resolved. Germline V CDR1 and CDR2: SGHTA, FQGTGA. Trimming removed 5 bases at V and 4 bases at J, with 11 bases between. This CDR3 contains 13 residues. The CDR3 DNA sequence: TGTGCCAGCAGCCGTCGGCCTTCAGAGACCCAGTACTTC. Its protein product is CASSRRPSETQYF.

This chain joins TRBV29-1 and TRBJ1-1, with a possible D match to TRBD1 (6 bases). Between the trimmed V and J ends, which lost 2 bases and 1 base, there was a span of 11 bases. CDR3 length equals 14 residues. CDR1 is SQVTM and CDR2 is ANQGSEA in the germline V gene. CDR3 sequence reads: CSVEKGHRNTEAFF. As DNA, the CDR3 is TGCAGCGTTGAAAAGGGACATCGGAACACTGAAGCTTTCTTT.

This sequence joins TRBV7-2 and TRBJ2-7; D assignment may be TRBD1 or TRBD2 (5 bases each). There are 17 residues in the CDR3. Looked up from germline, CDR1 is SGHTA and CDR2 is FQGNSA. The V gene lost 7 bases and the J gene lost 5 bases, with 27 bases spanning the gap. CDR3 DNA: TGTGCCAGCAAGGGCCAACGAGGGGCCTACGTGTTCCACGAGCAGTACTTC. It specifies CASKGQRGAYVFHEQYF.

The chain couples TRBV30 to TRBJ1-5; D is possibly TRBD1 (5 bases). This CDR3 region has 13 residues. Germline V gives CDR1 GTSNPN, CDR2 SVGIG (reference sequence). V was pared by 6 bases and J by 6 bases, with 15 bases between. The DNA of the CDR3 is TGTGCCTGCCTTGTGGGTGGGACTCAGCCCCAGCATTTT. Its protein product is CACLVGGTQPQHF.

In its sample, this clone was seen a few times. This sequence joins TRBV9 and TRBJ2-7, with 8 bases aligning to TRBD1. There are 15 residues in the CDR3. Germline V gene data show CDR1 as SGDLS and CDR2 as YYNGEE. The V gene end was trimmed by 4 bases and the J gene end by 5 bases; junction bases not matched to a gene: 11. DNA for the CDR3: TGTGCCAGCAGCCACCGAGGACAGGGTCGCGACGAGCAGTACTTC. Its translation: CASSHRGQGRDEQYF.

The chain employs TRBV30 and TRBJ2-7, with 8 nucleotides matching TRBD2. V trimming: 2 bases; J trimming: 5 bases; junction bases outside the gene matches: 5. This CDR3 is built from 13 residues. Per germline, CDR1 GTSNPN and CDR2 SVGIG (reference sequence). The CDR3 DNA sequence: TGTGCCTGGAGTAGAGGGACTAGACACGAGCAGTACTTC. This sequence encodes CAWSRGTRHEQYF.

This chain connects TRBV4-3 to TRBJ1-1; D is possibly TRBD1 (5 bases). Trimming cost V 4 bases and J 0 bases, with 9 bases left between them. Germline CDR1 and CDR2: LGHNA and YSLEER. CDR3 size: 14 residues. The chain's CDR3 is CASSPGRMNTEAFF. The CDR3 DNA sequence: TGCGCCAGCAGCCCGGGACGGATGAACACTGAAGCTTTCTTT.

V usage is TRBV9 and J usage is TRBJ1-5; TRBD1 agrees at 8 bases. This CDR3 has 18 amino acids. Germline trimming cut 0 bases from V and 7 bases from J; bases unmatched to any gene: 15. The V gene's germline CDR1 is SGDLS and CDR2 YYNGEE. CDR3 amino acids: CASSVVIVGTGYYQPQHF. The DNA of the CDR3 is TGTGCCAGCAGCGTAGTGATAGTAGGGACAGGTTACTACCAGCCCCAGCATTTT.

V is TRBV29-1 and J is TRBJ1-1; tentatively, D is TRBD1 (5 bases). Trimming removed 7 bases at V and 5 bases at J, with 8 bases between. Germline loops: CDR1 SQVTM, CDR2 ANQGSEA. This CDR3 has 10 amino acids. CDR3 coding DNA: TGCAGCGCGGGGGGGACTGAAGCTTTCTTT. This codes for CSAGGTEAFF.